These T cell receptor beta chains were read from a single sample in a study of T cells in Graves' hyperthyroidism and ophthalmopathy. Using its own MiXCR run on the multiplex PCR reads, TCRdb lists one record per CDR3 protein. The profile shows around 500,000 distinct CDR3 sequences, under 15% of them singletons. Sequencing was performed on blood. The receptors here all came from a woman between 18 and 30 years old with Graves' hyperthyroidism. CDR3s leave out the opening cysteine and the closing phenylalanine or tryptophan. The D gene is left open where the match is weak.

d_call: -; j_call: TRBJ1-1; v_call: TRBV5-1; cdr3_aa: ASSLSRANTEAF
d_call: TRBD1; j_call: TRBJ2-4; v_call: TRBV29-1; cdr3_aa: SVGASTGKFVGNIQY
d_call: TRBD2; j_call: TRBJ2-3; v_call: TRBV11-2; cdr3_aa: ASSSPGLAGTDTQY
d_call: -; j_call: TRBJ1-5; v_call: TRBV6-1; cdr3_aa: ASSEATVSQPQH
d_call: -; j_call: TRBJ1-5; v_call: TRBV6-2/TRBV6-3; cdr3_aa: ASSYSGGYQPQH
d_call: TRBD1; j_call: TRBJ1-2; v_call: TRBV20-1; cdr3_aa: SARKSGQFYGGGYT
d_call: -; j_call: TRBJ1-4; v_call: TRBV6-1; cdr3_aa: ASSERTEGEKLF
d_call: TRBD1; j_call: TRBJ1-2; v_call: TRBV5-1; cdr3_aa: ASSLGTASLGYT
d_call: -; j_call: TRBJ1-4; v_call: TRBV6-1; cdr3_aa: ASRDGPFEKLF
d_call: -; j_call: TRBJ2-1; v_call: TRBV6-5; cdr3_aa: ASSYFRGESYNEQF
d_call: -; j_call: TRBJ1-4; v_call: TRBV19; cdr3_aa: ASSIKGAREKLF
d_call: -; j_call: TRBJ2-5; v_call: TRBV7-9; cdr3_aa: ASSLASGIETQY
d_call: -; j_call: TRBJ1-1; v_call: TRBV5-1; cdr3_aa: ASSAYRMNTEAF
d_call: TRBD2; j_call: TRBJ2-1; v_call: TRBV12-3/TRBV12-4; cdr3_aa: ASSGAGGLGEQF
d_call: TRBD1; j_call: TRBJ1-5; v_call: TRBV6-1; cdr3_aa: ASRRQGINQPQH
d_call: -; j_call: TRBJ2-5; v_call: TRBV30; cdr3_aa: AWSRWGIQETQY
d_call: -; j_call: TRBJ2-7; v_call: TRBV18; cdr3_aa: ASTRTEVYYEQY
d_call: TRBD2; j_call: TRBJ2-3; v_call: TRBV12-3/TRBV12-4; cdr3_aa: ASSLGAGGQSTDTQY
d_call: -; j_call: TRBJ2-7; v_call: TRBV28; cdr3_aa: ASWHRFSYEQY
d_call: -; j_call: TRBJ2-3; v_call: TRBV7-8; cdr3_aa: ASSLLFSDTQY
d_call: -; j_call: TRBJ1-1; v_call: TRBV19; cdr3_aa: ASRLGNTEAF
d_call: -; j_call: TRBJ1-1; v_call: TRBV7-3; cdr3_aa: ASSPTGRDGEAF
d_call: TRBD1; j_call: TRBJ1-1; v_call: TRBV19; cdr3_aa: ASSPRTGALGAF
d_call: TRBD2; j_call: TRBJ2-5; v_call: TRBV27; cdr3_aa: ASRGERLAGGETQY
d_call: -; j_call: TRBJ1-3; v_call: TRBV11-2; cdr3_aa: ASVPWGTGDTIY
d_call: -; j_call: TRBJ1-6; v_call: TRBV18; cdr3_aa: ASSPGGLNSPLH
d_call: TRBD1; j_call: TRBJ1-3; v_call: TRBV12-3/TRBV12-4; cdr3_aa: ASSLAYRGGGNTIY
d_call: TRBD2; j_call: TRBJ2-1; v_call: TRBV27; cdr3_aa: ASSSGTKAWNEQF
d_call: -; j_call: TRBJ1-2; v_call: TRBV10-3; cdr3_aa: AIGPGADYGYT
d_call: -; j_call: TRBJ1-5; v_call: TRBV19; cdr3_aa: ASSIYRDSNQPQH
d_call: -; j_call: TRBJ2-1; v_call: TRBV20-1; cdr3_aa: SASTYNEQF
d_call: -; j_call: TRBJ1-1; v_call: TRBV30; cdr3_aa: AWSVMGTEAF
d_call: -; j_call: TRBJ1-1; v_call: TRBV5-5; cdr3_aa: ASSYGRIPEAF
d_call: TRBD2; j_call: TRBJ2-7; v_call: TRBV6-2/TRBV6-3; cdr3_aa: ASSYFLAGPYEQY
d_call: -; j_call: TRBJ2-2; v_call: TRBV10-1; cdr3_aa: ASSGGPTGTGELF
d_call: TRBD2; j_call: TRBJ2-5; v_call: TRBV15; cdr3_aa: ATSRDLGRGGQETQY
d_call: -; j_call: TRBJ1-2; v_call: TRBV10-3; cdr3_aa: AINGLAYGYT
d_call: -; j_call: TRBJ2-2; v_call: TRBV7-3; cdr3_aa: ASSLDGRTGELF
d_call: -; j_call: TRBJ2-2; v_call: TRBV27; cdr3_aa: AVQVGWTGELF
d_call: -; j_call: TRBJ1-1; v_call: TRBV7-6; cdr3_aa: ASSLVICCRVNTEAF
d_call: -; j_call: TRBJ1-1; v_call: TRBV12-3/TRBV12-4; cdr3_aa: ASSLAGRSEAF
d_call: -; j_call: TRBJ2-1; v_call: TRBV6-1; cdr3_aa: ASRTGTPEQF
d_call: TRBD1; j_call: TRBJ2-5; v_call: TRBV9; cdr3_aa: ASSVGSLGTGEGETQY
d_call: TRBD1; j_call: TRBJ1-4; v_call: TRBV12-3/TRBV12-4; cdr3_aa: ASSLIGGPLNGKLF
d_call: -; j_call: TRBJ2-1; v_call: TRBV6-1; cdr3_aa: ASFRDSSYNEQF
d_call: TRBD1; j_call: TRBJ1-1; v_call: TRBV3-1; cdr3_aa: ASRPAGTGLGNTEAF
d_call: TRBD1; j_call: TRBJ2-1; v_call: TRBV6-1; cdr3_aa: ASRDRGHSDEQF
d_call: TRBD2; j_call: TRBJ2-1; v_call: TRBV7-3; cdr3_aa: ASSALAGDAGEQF
d_call: -; j_call: TRBJ1-3; v_call: TRBV12-3/TRBV12-4; cdr3_aa: ASSSWTAGNTIY
d_call: TRBD1; j_call: TRBJ1-1; v_call: TRBV7-2; cdr3_aa: ASSPRTGGLNTEAF
d_call: TRBD2; j_call: TRBJ2-3; v_call: TRBV20-1; cdr3_aa: SAVTSGSTDTQY
d_call: -; j_call: TRBJ2-7; v_call: TRBV11-3; cdr3_aa: ASSLGQDRFYEQY